The 10 T cell receptor beta chains listed next were all sequenced from one sample in a study of spatial heterogeneity in lung cancer (dated by TCRdb to about 2019). This sample's time point label indicates: blood at routine non-recurrence follow-up after resection. Library prep was done by 5' RACE. TCRdb names NextSeq 500 as the instrument used. Using fastp at Q25 and MiXCR, TCRdb reprocessed the public reads and kept productive beta chains. Each entry merges the rows of one CDR3 protein and shows their most common DNA and genes. The table for this sample lists 110,000 or so distinct CDR3 sequences; roughly 10% of them were counted only once. Of the sample, approximately 24% falls within the top ten clones. The sample consisted of PBMCs, taken at follow-up. These receptor sequences come from a female donor with early-stage non-small cell lung cancer.

This clonotype has at least ten counts. The V and J genes are TRBV19 and TRBJ2-7; D is possibly TRBD1 or TRBD2 (5 bases each). Germline CDR1 reads LNHDA; CDR2 reads SQIVND (reference sequence). CDR3 length equals 14 residues. V dropped 5 bases and J dropped 2 bases, with 13 bases sitting between them. The CDR3 DNA reads TGTGCCAGTAGTGACTTACGAGGGGCCTACGAGCAGTACTTC. This translates into CASSDLRGAYEQYF.

This clonotype was found a few times. This chain uses TRBV7-3 with TRBJ2-1; D remains ambiguous. Trimming took 8 bases from V and 7 from J, leaving 9 bases between them. CDR1 is SGHTA, CDR2 FQGTGA, per germline. This CDR3 spans 11 amino acids. The CDR3 DNA reads as TGTGCCAGCTCTATGGGTAATGAGCAGTTCTTC. It specifies CASSMGNEQFF. Complete variable domain (other parts from reference TRBV7-3 and TRBJ2-1): GAGVSQTPSNKVTEKGKYVELRCDPISGHTALYWYRQSLGQGPEFLIYFQGTGAADDSGLPNDRFFAVRPEGSVSTLKIQRTERGDSAVYLCASSMGNEQFFGPGTRLTVL.

This clonotype was detected many times. The rearrangement links TRBV7-9 to TRBJ2-6, with D uncertain. This CDR3 is built from 16 residues. Looked up from germline, CDR1 is SEHNR and CDR2 is FQNEAQ (reference sequence). Trimming stripped 0 bases from V and 2 bases from J, with 8 bases between. In DNA, the CDR3 is TGTGCCAGCAGCTTAGCGGTGGCTACTGGGGCCAACGTCCTGACTTTC. The encoded protein is CASSLAVATGANVLTF.

DNA of the CDR3: TGTGCCAGCAGTAGAGGACAGGGGGCAGATACGCAGTATTTT. Protein: CASSRGQGADTQYF. The chain uses TRBV6-5 and TRBJ2-3, with 10 bases identical to TRBD1. The CDR3 sequence is 14 residues long. J was trimmed by 4 bases and V by 5 bases; bases with no gene match: 3. Germline CDR1 MNHEY, CDR2 SVGAGI.

This clonotype was seen ten or more times. The chain uses TRBV15 and TRBJ2-3; D unclear. The CDR3 totals 15 residues. Germline V gene lookup returns CDR1 LNHNV and CDR2 YYDKDF (reference sequence). Trimming removed 3 bases from V and 0 bases from J, with 10 bases in between. CDR3 loop: CATSSPGPSTDTQYF. As DNA, the CDR3 is TGTGCCACCAGCAGTCCCGGGCCTAGCACAGATACGCAGTATTTT.

This clonotype was detected ten times or more. The genes are TRBV6-6 and TRBJ2-3, with 7 positions matching TRBD1. After removal of 6 bases from V and 0 bases from J, the junction contained 6 bases not matched to a gene. This CDR3 has 15 amino acids. Per germline, CDR1 MNHNY and CDR2 SVGAGI (reference sequence). The CDR3 reads CASRVGQVSTDTQYF. The CDR3 DNA reads as TGTGCCAGCAGAGTCGGACAGGTTAGCACAGATACGCAGTATTTT.

In its sample, this clonotype was seen many times. The J gene is TRBJ1-4, the V gene TRBV29-1; D gene unclear. The CDR3 loop spans 13 amino acids. Germline CDR1 SQVTM, CDR2 ANQGSEA. The ends were cut back, 5 bases at V and 7 bases at J, with 14 bases in the middle. The CDR3: CSVSWWFCEKLFF. CDR3 coding DNA: TGCAGCGTTTCTTGGTGGTTTTGTGAAAAACTGTTTTTT.

The V call is TRBV5-1, the J call TRBJ2-4; 9 bases match TRBD2. Trimming removed 1 base from V and 9 bases from J; junction bases left unmatched: 2. CDR1 and CDR2 from the germline V gene are SGHRS and YFSETQ. CDR3 length: 13 residues. The CDR3 DNA sequence: TGCGCCAGCAGCTTGTTGACTAGCGGCATTCAGTACTTC. Translation gives CASSLLTSGIQYF. Variable domain in full (rest from reference TRBV5-1 and TRBJ2-4): KAGVTQTPRYLIKTRGQQVTLSCSPISGHRSVSWYQQTPGQGLQFLFEYFSETQRNKGNFPGRFSGRQFSNSRSEMNVSTLELGDSALYLCASSLLTSGIQYFGAGTRLSVL.

This clonotype was seen many times. This chain uses TRBV10-3 with TRBJ1-1; no definite D call. CDR3 size: 15 residues. V lost 10 bases to trimming and J lost 0 bases, with 18 bases between them. Germline V gene sequence: CDR1 ENHRY, CDR2 SYGVKD. Here the CDR3 DNA reads TGTGCCACCCAGCTTCAGAGACGGATGAACACTGAAGCTTTCTTT. Encoded protein: CATQLQRRMNTEAFF.

The rearrangement links TRBV6-5 to TRBJ2-1, with D maybe TRBD2 (5 bases). Germline V CDR1 and CDR2: MNHEY, SVGAGI. There are 15 residues in the CDR3. V lost 5 bases and J lost 5, with 16 bases in between. CDR3 loop: CASSPPWAGHNEQFF. The CDR3 DNA reads TGTGCCAGCAGTCCTCCGTGGGCGGGCCACAATGAGCAGTTCTTC.